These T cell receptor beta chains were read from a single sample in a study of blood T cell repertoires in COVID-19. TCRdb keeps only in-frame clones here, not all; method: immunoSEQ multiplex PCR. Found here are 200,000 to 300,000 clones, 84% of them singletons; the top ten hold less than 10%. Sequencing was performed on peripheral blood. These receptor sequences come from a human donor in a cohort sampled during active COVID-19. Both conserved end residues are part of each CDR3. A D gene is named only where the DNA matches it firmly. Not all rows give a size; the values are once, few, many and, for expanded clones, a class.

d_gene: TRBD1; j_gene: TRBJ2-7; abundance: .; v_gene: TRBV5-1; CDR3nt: TGCGCCAGCAGCCGGGCGACAGGGTTCGAGCAGTACTTC; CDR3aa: CASSRATGFEQYF
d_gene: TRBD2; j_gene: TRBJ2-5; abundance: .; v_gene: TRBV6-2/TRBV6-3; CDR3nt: TGTGCCAGCAGTTCTCCCCGCGTAGCGGGACCGGAGACCCAGTACTTC; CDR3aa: CASSSPRVAGPETQYF
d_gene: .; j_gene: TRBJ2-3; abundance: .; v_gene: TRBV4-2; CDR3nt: TGTGCCAGCAGCCAAGATTCAACTCTAGCAGCAGATACGCAGTATTTT; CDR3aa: CASSQDSTLAADTQYF
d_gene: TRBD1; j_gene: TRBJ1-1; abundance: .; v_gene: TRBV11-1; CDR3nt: TGTGCCAGCAGCACCTGGACAGGGGCGGACACTGAAGCTTTCTTT; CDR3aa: CASSTWTGADTEAFF
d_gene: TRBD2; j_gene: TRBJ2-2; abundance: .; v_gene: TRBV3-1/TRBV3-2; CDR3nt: TGTGCCAGCAGCCAAGGCGGGGGTGCTACCGGGGAGCTGTTTTTT; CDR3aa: CASSQGGGATGELFF
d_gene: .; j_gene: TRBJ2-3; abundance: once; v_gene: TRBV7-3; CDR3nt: TGTGCCAGCAGCATAGGGGGGGCTAGCGGAGGCACAGATACGCAGTATTTT; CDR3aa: CASSIGGASGGTDTQYF
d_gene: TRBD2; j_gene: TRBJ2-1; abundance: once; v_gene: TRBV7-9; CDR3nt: TGTGCCAGCAGGGCTAGCGGGAGTCGAGATGAGCAGTTCTTC; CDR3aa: CASRASGSRDEQFF
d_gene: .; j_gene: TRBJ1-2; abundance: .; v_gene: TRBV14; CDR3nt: TGTGCCAGCAGCCTCGACAGAATAGGCTACACCTTC; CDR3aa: CASSLDRIGYTF
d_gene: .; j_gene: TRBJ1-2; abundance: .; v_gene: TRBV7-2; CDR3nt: TGTGCCAGCAGCCCACTTAATGGCTACACCTTC; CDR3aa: CASSPLNGYTF
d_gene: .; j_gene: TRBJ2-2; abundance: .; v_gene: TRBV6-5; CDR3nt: TGTGCCAGCAGTTACTCTGAGAGGGTGGGGACCGGGGAGCTGTTTTTT; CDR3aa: CASSYSERVGTGELFF
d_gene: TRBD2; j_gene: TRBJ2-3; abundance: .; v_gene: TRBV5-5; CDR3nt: TGTGCCAGCAGCCTACAGACTAGCGGGAGGCTAGATACGCAGTATTTT; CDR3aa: CASSLQTSGRLDTQYF
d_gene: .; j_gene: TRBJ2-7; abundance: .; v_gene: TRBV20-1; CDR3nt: TGCAGTGCTAGTGACACGGGAATGTACGAGCAGTACTTC; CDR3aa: CSASDTGMYEQYF
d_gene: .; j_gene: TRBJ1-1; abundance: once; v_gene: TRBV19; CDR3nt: TGTGCCAGTAGTATTCGGGGTTTGAACACTGAAGCTTTCTTT; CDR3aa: CASSIRGLNTEAFF
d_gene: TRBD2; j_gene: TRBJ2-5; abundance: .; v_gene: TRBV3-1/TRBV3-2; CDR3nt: TGTGCCAGCAGCCCTACAAGGGGACTAGCGGAGACCCAGTACTTC; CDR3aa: CASSPTRGLAETQYF
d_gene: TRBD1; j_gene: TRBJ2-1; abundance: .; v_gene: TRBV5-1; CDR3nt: TGCGCCAGCAGCGGGGGACAGGAATACAATGAGCAGTTCTTC; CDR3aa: CASSGGQEYNEQFF
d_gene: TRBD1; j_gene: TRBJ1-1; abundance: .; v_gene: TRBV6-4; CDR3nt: TGTGCCAGCAGTTCGACAGGGGGGAGGTCTGAAGCTTTCTTT; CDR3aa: CASSSTGGRSEAFF
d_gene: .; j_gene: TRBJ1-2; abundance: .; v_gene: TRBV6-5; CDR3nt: TGTGCCAGCAGTTACAAGGGGAATGGCTACACCTTC; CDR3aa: CASSYKGNGYTF
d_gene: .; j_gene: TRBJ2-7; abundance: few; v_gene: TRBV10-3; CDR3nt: TGTGCCATCAGTGAGAACGGAGAAGCCTACGAGCAGTACTTC; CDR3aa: CAISENGEAYEQYF
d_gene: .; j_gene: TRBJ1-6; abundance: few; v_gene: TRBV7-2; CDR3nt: TGTGCCAGCAGCTTAGACCCGATGCGAGGTTCACCCCTCCACTTT; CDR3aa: CASSLDPMRGSPLHF
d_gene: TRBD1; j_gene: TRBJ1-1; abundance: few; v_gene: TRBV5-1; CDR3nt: TGCGCCAGCGGACGGGACTCGGGACAGGGGGCTGAAGCTTTCTTT; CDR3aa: CASGRDSGQGAEAFF
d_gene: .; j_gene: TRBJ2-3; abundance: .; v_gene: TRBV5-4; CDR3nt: TGTGCCAGCTCTTCCGCCTCGCCAGGCGGCACAGATACGCAGTATTTT; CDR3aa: CASSSASPGGTDTQYF
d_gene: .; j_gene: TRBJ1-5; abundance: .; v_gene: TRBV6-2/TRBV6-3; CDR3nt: TGTGCCAGCAGTTTACCAGGGCAGTATCAGCCCCAGCATTTT; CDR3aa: CASSLPGQYQPQHF
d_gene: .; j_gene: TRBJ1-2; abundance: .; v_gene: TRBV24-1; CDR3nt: TGTGCCACCAGTGAACCCTCGGACAGATCTCCCCCCGGCTACACCTTC; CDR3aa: CATSEPSDRSPPGYTF
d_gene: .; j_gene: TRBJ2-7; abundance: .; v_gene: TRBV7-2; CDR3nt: TGTGCCAGCAGCTCTCCGAGCTCCTACGAGCAGTACTTC; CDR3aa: CASSSPSSYEQYF
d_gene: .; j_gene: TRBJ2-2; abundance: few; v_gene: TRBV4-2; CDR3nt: TGTGCCAGCAGCCAAGCCACAGGGCCTCCTGAGCTGTTTTTT; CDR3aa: CASSQATGPPELFF
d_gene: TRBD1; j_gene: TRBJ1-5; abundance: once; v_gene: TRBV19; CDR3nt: TGTGCCAGTAGTATAGGGACAGGGCTTAGCAATCAGCCCCAGCATTTT; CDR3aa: CASSIGTGLSNQPQHF
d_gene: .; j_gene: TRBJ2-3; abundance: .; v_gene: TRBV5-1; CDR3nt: TGCGCCAGCAGCTTGGTGGGGGCAGGGGCAGATACGCAGTATTTT; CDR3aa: CASSLVGAGADTQYF
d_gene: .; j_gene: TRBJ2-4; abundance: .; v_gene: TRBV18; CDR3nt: TGTGCCAGCTCACCACTCCAGGCTAACAAAAACATTCAGTACTTC; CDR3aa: CASSPLQANKNIQYF
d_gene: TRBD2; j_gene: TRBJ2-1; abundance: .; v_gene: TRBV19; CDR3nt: TGTGCCAGTCCTGGCAGCGGGAGTATCCATGAGCAGTTCTTC; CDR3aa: CASPGSGSIHEQFF
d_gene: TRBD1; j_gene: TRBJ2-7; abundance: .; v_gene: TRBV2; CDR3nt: TGTGCCAGCAGTGAGGGACAGGGGTCGGGCGAGCAGTACTTC; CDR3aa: CASSEGQGSGEQYF
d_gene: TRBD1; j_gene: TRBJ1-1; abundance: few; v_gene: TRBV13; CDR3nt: TGTGCCAGCAGCCCACCGGGGGTAATCCGGGACAGCCGAGAAGCTTTCTTT; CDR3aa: CASSPPGVIRDSREAFF
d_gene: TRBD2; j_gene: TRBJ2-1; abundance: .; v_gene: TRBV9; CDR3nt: TGTGCCAGCAGCGAAAGACTAGCGGGATACAATGAGCAGTTCTTC; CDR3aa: CASSERLAGYNEQFF
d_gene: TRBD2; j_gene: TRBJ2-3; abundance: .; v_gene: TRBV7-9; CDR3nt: TGTGCCAGCAGCGGCGGGGGGGATACGCAGTATTTT; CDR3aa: CASSGGGDTQYF
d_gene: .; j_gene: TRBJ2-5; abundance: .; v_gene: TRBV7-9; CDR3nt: TGTGCCAGCAGCTTACCGACCGGACAGACGGAGACCCAGTACTTC; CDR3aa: CASSLPTGQTETQYF
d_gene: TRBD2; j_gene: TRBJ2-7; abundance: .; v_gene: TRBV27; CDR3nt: TGTGCCAGCAGTTCGCCCGCCCGGACTAGCGGTGGCCAGCAGTACTTC; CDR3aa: CASSSPARTSGGQQYF
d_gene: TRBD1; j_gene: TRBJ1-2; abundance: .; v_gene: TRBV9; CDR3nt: TGTGCCAGCAGCGCCGGGACAGGGAGCTACTATGGCTACACCTTC; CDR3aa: CASSAGTGSYYGYTF
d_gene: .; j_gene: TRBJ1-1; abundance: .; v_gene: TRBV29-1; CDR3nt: TGCAGCGTTCTGGAGTCTGAAGCTTTCTTT; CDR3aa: CSVLESEAFF
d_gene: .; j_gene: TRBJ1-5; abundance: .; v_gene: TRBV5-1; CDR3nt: TGCGCCAGCAGCTTAGGAACAGCTAGCAATCAGCCCCAGCATTTT; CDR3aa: CASSLGTASNQPQHF
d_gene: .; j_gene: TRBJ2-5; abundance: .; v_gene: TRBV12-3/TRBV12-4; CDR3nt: TGTGCCAGCAGTTTAATTAGTCAAGAGACCCAGTACTTC; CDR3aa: CASSLISQETQYF
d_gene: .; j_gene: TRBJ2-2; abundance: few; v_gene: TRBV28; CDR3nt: TGTGCCAGCAGTTTATACGCTGCAACGGGGGGCCCGAACACCGGGGAGCTGTTTTTT; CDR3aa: CASSLYAATGGPNTGELFF
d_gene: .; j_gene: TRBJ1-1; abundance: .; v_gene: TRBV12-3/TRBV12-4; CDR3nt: TGTGCCACCCAGGGTTCGAACACTGAAGCTTTCTTT; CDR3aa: CATQGSNTEAFF
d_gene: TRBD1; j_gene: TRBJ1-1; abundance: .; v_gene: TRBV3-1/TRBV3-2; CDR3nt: TGTGCCAGCAGCCTGGCAGGGGGCCTTACTGAAGCTTTCTTT; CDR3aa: CASSLAGGLTEAFF
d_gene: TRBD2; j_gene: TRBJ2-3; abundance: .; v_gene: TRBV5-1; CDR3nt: TGCGCCAGCAGAGAAAACACTCAAGCGGGAGGGCCTATCGGGACAGATACGCAGTATTTT; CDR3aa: CASRENTQAGGPIGTDTQYF
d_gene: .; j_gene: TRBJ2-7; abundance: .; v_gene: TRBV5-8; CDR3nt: TGTGCCAGCAGCTTGGCGAGAGGGCCTACGGCCGAGCAGTACTTC; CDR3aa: CASSLARGPTAEQYF
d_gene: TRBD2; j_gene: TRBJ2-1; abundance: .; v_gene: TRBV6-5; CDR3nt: TGTGCCAGCAGTTACATGACGGGGGGGCCCTACAATGAGCAGTTCTTC; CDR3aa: CASSYMTGGPYNEQFF
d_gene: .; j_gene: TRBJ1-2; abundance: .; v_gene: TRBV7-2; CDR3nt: TGTGCCAGCAGCTTAGCGCAGGGCGGCTACACCTTC; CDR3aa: CASSLAQGGYTF
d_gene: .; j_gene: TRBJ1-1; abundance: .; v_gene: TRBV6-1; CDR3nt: TGTGCCAGCAGTGAAGGGGAGGGAATCCGGCTTTGGACTGAAGCTTTCTTT; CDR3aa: CASSEGEGIRLWTEAFF
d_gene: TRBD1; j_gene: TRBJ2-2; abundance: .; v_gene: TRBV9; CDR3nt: TGTGCCAGCAGACCTCAATCAGGGGGACCCGGGGAGCTGTTTTTT; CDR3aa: CASRPQSGGPGELFF
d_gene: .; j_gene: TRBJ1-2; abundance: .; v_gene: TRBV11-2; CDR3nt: TGTGCCAGCAGCTTATGGGGCCAGGCGAGCGGCTACACCTTC; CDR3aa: CASSLWGQASGYTF